The rows below give T cell receptor beta chains drawn from one sample of a study of T-cell reconstitution after alpha-beta-depleted transplantation in children. TCRdb re-called the PCR reads with MiXCR, one entry per CDR3 protein. In the table there are roughly 5,900 distinct CDR3 sequences, 15% of which are singletons. Sequencing was performed on PBMCs, mostly from graft donor cells, taken 180 days after TCRalphabeta/CD19-depleted stem cell transplant. The receptors were gathered from a patient under 10 years old who had a stem cell transplant for inherited bone marrow failure, so the T cells may come from the graft donor. Each CDR3 is given with its conserved first and last residue. D genes are given only for firm matches. Some rows mark clone size as missing; the rest say once, few, many or name a class of expanded clone.

J	V	D	size	CDR3	DNA
TRBJ1-3	TRBV7-9	NA	many	CASSWQVEGNTIYF	TGTGCCAGCAGCTGGCAGGTTGAAGGAAACACCATATATTTT
TRBJ2-3	TRBV12-3/TRBV12-4	NA	many	CASSFSGTSTDTQYF	TGTGCCAGCAGTTTCTCAGGAACTAGCACAGATACGCAGTATTTT
TRBJ2-7	TRBV28	NA	many	CASSFWSYEQYF	TGTGCCAGCAGTTTTTGGTCCTACGAGCAGTACTTC
TRBJ2-7	TRBV7-2	NA	NA	CASRRGTVTYEQYF	TGTGCCAGCAGGCGCGGGACGGTGACCTACGAGCAGTACTTC
TRBJ2-1	TRBV20-1	TRBD2	many	CSALGLVDEQFF	TGCAGTGCGCTGGGACTAGTGGATGAGCAGTTCTTC
TRBJ2-3	TRBV5-1	NA	many	CASSLGGNTQYF	TGCGCCAGCAGCTTGGGCGGGAATACGCAGTATTTT
TRBJ2-7	TRBV20-1	NA	many	CSARDLGGIAYEQYF	TGCAGTGCTAGAGATCTCGGCGGGATCGCCTACGAGCAGTACTTC
TRBJ2-3	TRBV4-2	TRBD2	many	CASSPTSGRPDTQYF	TGTGCCAGCAGCCCGACTAGCGGGAGGCCGGATACGCAGTATTTT
TRBJ2-3	TRBV20-1	TRBD1	NA	CSAIPQGVRSDTQYF	TGCAGTGCTATCCCCCAGGGGGTAAGGTCAGATACGCAGTATTTT
TRBJ2-2	TRBV20-1	NA	NA	CSARSGLPILSGELFF	TGCAGTGCTAGATCAGGACTCCCAATTTTGTCCGGGGAGCTGTTTTTT
TRBJ2-1	TRBV5-1	TRBD2	many	CASSLTSGRANEQFF	TGCGCCAGCAGCTTGACTAGCGGGAGGGCCAATGAGCAGTTCTTC
TRBJ2-2	TRBV20-1	TRBD2	many	CSARETRERTGELFF	TGCAGTGCTAGAGAGACGCGGGAGCGCACCGGGGAGCTGTTTTTT
TRBJ1-2	TRBV20-1	NA	many	CSARDPGRGRANYGYTF	TGCAGTGCTAGAGATCCTGGAAGGGGGAGAGCTAACTATGGCTACACCTTC
TRBJ1-1	TRBV6-2/TRBV6-3	TRBD1	many	CASSQFTGTGRREAFF	TGTGCCAGCAGTCAGTTTACCGGGACAGGGCGTCGAGAAGCTTTCTTT
TRBJ2-5	TRBV4-2	NA	many	CASSQDSGPETQYF	TGTGCCAGCAGCCAAGATTCCGGGCCGGAGACCCAGTACTTC
TRBJ2-1	TRBV7-8	NA	many	CASSLSQEYTEQFF	TGTGCCAGCAGCTTATCTCAGGAATATACTGAGCAGTTCTTC
TRBJ2-7	TRBV9	NA	NA	CASSVASDRAYEQYF	TGTGCCAGCAGCGTAGCGTCAGACAGAGCCTACGAGCAGTACTTC
TRBJ1-1	TRBV5-1	TRBD1	many	CASSFQGGETEAFF	TGCGCCAGCAGTTTCCAGGGGGGAGAGACTGAAGCTTTCTTT
TRBJ2-1	TRBV12-3/TRBV12-4	NA	NA	CASSPSGNEQFF	TGTGCCAGCAGCCCATCAGGGAATGAGCAGTTCTTC
TRBJ2-5	TRBV7-9	TRBD2	NA	CASTRTSGSQETQYF	TGTGCCAGCACGAGGACTAGCGGGAGCCAAGAGACCCAGTACTTC
TRBJ2-5	TRBV7-9	TRBD1	many	CASSPQGRRVLGTQYF	TGTGCCAGCAGCCCACAGGGGCGCCGGGTTTTGGGGACCCAGTACTTC
TRBJ2-5	TRBV20-1	NA	once	CSGGQGPGGETQYF	TGCAGCGGGGGCCAGGGGCCGGGCGGGGAGACCCAGTACTTC
TRBJ2-3	TRBV20-1	TRBD2	many	CSARALAGAGTQYF	TGCAGTGCTAGGGCCCTAGCGGGAGCTGGGACGCAGTATTTT
TRBJ2-2	TRBV29-1	NA	NA	CSSGGAGELFF	TGCAGCTCCGGGGGTGCCGGGGAGCTGTTTTTT
TRBJ2-2	TRBV7-6	NA	many	CASSFGGWAPGELFF	TGTGCCAGCAGCTTTGGGGGTTGGGCACCCGGGGAGCTGTTTTTT
TRBJ2-7	TRBV4-3	NA	NA	CASSQDTGVTYEQYF	TGCGCCAGCAGCCAAGATACTGGCGTCACCTACGAGCAGTACTTC
TRBJ2-7	TRBV28	NA	few	CASSLWTGEYEQYF	TGTGCCAGCAGTTTATGGACGGGAGAGTACGAGCAGTACTTC
TRBJ1-1	TRBV19	NA	many	CASTSLKGTEAFF	TGTGCCAGTACATCCCTAAAGGGCACTGAAGCTTTCTTT
TRBJ2-1	TRBV5-1	NA	many	CASSRSRATNRVEFF	TGCGCCAGCAGCAGGTCTCGGGCCACAAACCGGGTGGAGTTCTTC
TRBJ2-3	TRBV4-1	NA	many	CASSPTLITDTQYF	TGCGCCAGCAGCCCGACCCTGATCACAGATACGCAGTATTTT
TRBJ2-6	TRBV20-1	TRBD1	many	CSARQGASGANVLTF	TGCAGTGCGAGGCAGGGGGCTTCTGGGGCCAACGTCCTGACTTTC
TRBJ2-7	TRBV7-9	NA	many	CASSFWGAKQYF	TGTGCCAGCAGCTTCTGGGGGGCGAAGCAGTACTTC
TRBJ2-7	TRBV20-1	NA	many	CSALGQIYEQYF	TGCAGTGCCCTAGGACAGATCTACGAGCAGTACTTC
TRBJ2-7	TRBV20-1	TRBD2	many	CSASSGRGYEQYF	TGCAGTGCTAGTAGCGGGAGGGGGTACGAGCAGTACTTC
TRBJ2-7	TRBV7-2	TRBD1	many	CASSPPRYRGFYEQYF	TGTGCCAGCAGCCCCCCCCGGTACAGGGGGTTCTACGAGCAGTACTTC
TRBJ2-7	TRBV28	TRBD1	many	CASSLWYRDRGPEQYF	TGTGCCAGCAGTTTATGGTACCGGGACAGGGGTCCTGAGCAGTACTTC
TRBJ2-3	TRBV7-9	NA	many	CASSWGLGGGRGDTQYF	TGTGCCAGCAGCTGGGGGCTCGGCGGGGGACGGGGAGATACGCAGTATTTT
TRBJ1-2	TRBV7-2	NA	medium-sized	CASSSIFPYGYTF	TGTGCCAGCAGCTCAATTTTCCCGTACGGCTACACCTTC
TRBJ1-1	TRBV9	NA	many	CASSESPASAAFF	TGTGCCAGCAGCGAGAGCCCGGCTTCGGCGGCTTTCTTT
TRBJ2-7	TRBV11-3	NA	many	CASSLGGVLPYEQYF	TGTGCCAGCAGCTTAGGAGGGGTCCTCCCCTACGAGCAGTACTTC
TRBJ1-5	TRBV21-1	NA	medium-sized	CASSTHRGSNQPQHF	TGTGCCAGCAGCACCCACAGGGGAAGCAATCAGCCCCAGCATTTT
TRBJ1-6	TRBV2	NA	many	CASSPPRELDSPLHF	TGTGCCAGCAGTCCCCCCAGGGAATTGGATTCACCCCTCCACTTT
TRBJ2-1	TRBV9	NA	many	CASSVVQGTRTEQFF	TGTGCCAGCAGCGTAGTACAGGGGACTAGGACTGAGCAGTTCTTC
TRBJ2-7	TRBV29-1	TRBD1	NA	CSALTGSYEQYF	TGCAGCGCCTTGACAGGGAGCTACGAGCAGTACTTC
TRBJ2-5	TRBV4-3	NA	many	CASSQDLSRYQETQYF	TGCGCCAGCAGCCAAGATTTATCGCGGTACCAAGAGACCCAGTACTTC
TRBJ1-2	TRBV27	TRBD1	many	CASRGTTGDKTRNGYTF	TGTGCCAGCAGGGGGACGACAGGGGATAAGACGCGAAATGGCTACACCTTC
TRBJ2-7	TRBV6-4	TRBD2	many	CASSDLSGSEYEQYF	TGTGCCAGCAGTGATCTTAGCGGGAGTGAATACGAGCAGTACTTC
TRBJ1-1	TRBV9	TRBD1	many	CASSARQGAGEAFF	TGTGCCAGCAGCGCCCGACAGGGGGCGGGTGAAGCTTTCTTT
TRBJ2-1	TRBV4-3	NA	many	CASSLPGVSQYNEQFF	TGCGCCAGCAGCCTGCCCGGGGTCTCCCAATACAATGAGCAGTTCTTC
TRBJ2-7	TRBV28	NA	many	CASSLADFYEQYF	TGTGCCAGCAGTTTAGCCGATTTTTACGAGCAGTACTTC
TRBJ1-2	TRBV3-1	NA	few	CASSQDTNYGYTF	TGTGCCAGCAGCCAAGACACAAACTATGGCTACACCTTC
TRBJ2-7	TRBV12-3/TRBV12-4	TRBD2	many	CASSWTSAYEQYF	TGTGCCAGCAGTTGGACTAGCGCCTACGAGCAGTACTTC
TRBJ1-4	TRBV7-9	TRBD1	many	CASRDHRGRKLFF	TGTGCCAGCAGGGACCACAGGGGGCGGAAACTGTTTTTT